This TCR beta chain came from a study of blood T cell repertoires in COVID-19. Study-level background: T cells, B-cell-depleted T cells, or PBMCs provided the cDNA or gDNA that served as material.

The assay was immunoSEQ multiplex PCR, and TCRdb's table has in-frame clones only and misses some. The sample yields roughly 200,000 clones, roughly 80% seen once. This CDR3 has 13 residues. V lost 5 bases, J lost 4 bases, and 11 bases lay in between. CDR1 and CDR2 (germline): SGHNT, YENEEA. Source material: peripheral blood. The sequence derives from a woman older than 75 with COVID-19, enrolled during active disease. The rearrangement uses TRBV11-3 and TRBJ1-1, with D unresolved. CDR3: CASSLVGTTEAFF. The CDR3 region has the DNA TGTGCCAGCAGCCTCGTCGGTACCACTGAAGCTTTCTTT. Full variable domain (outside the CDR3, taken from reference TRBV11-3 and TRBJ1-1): EAGVVQSPRYKIIEKKQPVAFWCNPISGHNTLYWYLQNLGQGPELLIRYENEEAVDDSQLPKDRFSAERLKGVDSTLKIQPAELGDSAVYLCASSLVGTTEAFFGQGTRLTVV.